A single T cell receptor beta chain is shown here with its context. Its cognate antigen has yet to be identified. In total, 600 or so healthy bone marrow donors made up the cohort. At the time of sampling, every cohort member was nominally healthy, though immune exposures that went unrecorded were likely present. The donor tested CMV seropositive and was one of the 289 seropositive cohort members. Every donor gave a peripheral blood sample, and the peripheral blood mononuclear cells from that sample were used for TCR beta sequencing. The Qiagen DNeasy Blood Extraction Kit was used to extract genomic DNA from the blood cell samples. The sample is drawn from a study of cytomegalovirus exposure and HLA in healthy donors (dated by TCRdb to between 2016 and 2019). Regarding the study in general: In an earlier analysis of approximately 500 of the donors, 250 to 350 Gb of sequence data and 90 million to 120 million unique TCR beta sequences from 180 million or so T cells were reported. An early release covering more than 500 HLA-typed donors comprised approximately 300 gigabases of sequencing data and around 86 million unique TCR sequences. Among the roughly 380 genotyped donors, more than 70% belonged to the genetic ancestry cluster associated with self-reported Caucasian donors. The aim of the study was to test whether cataloging public T cell receptors could identify signatures of past pathogen exposure. The study profiled the T cell repertoires of fewer than 850 subjects by immunosequencing and related them to cytomegalovirus serostatus. Along with the roughly 670-subject first cohort, a separate validation cohort of more than 90 different subjects was used. To predict cytomegalovirus infection status, the study combined high-throughput TCR immunosequencing, statistical association of individual TCRs with disease status, and machine learning. To study patterns of TCR occurrence, a later analysis re-analyzed previously published TCR beta repertoires from several hundred donors and added high-resolution HLA genotyping. The later analysis used no new phenotypic data to find candidate immune exposures, relying instead on TCR beta sequences and their occurrence across donors. To decide whether each TCR beta V gene segment behaved as functional or pseudogenic, an earlier analysis of over 500 of the donors relied on high-throughput TCR beta sequencing. Alongside the repertoire data, information on donor age, sex, ethnicity and CMV serostatus was compiled. A later genetic analysis took genome-wide SNP genotypes for about 65% of the 666 donors and used that subset as a discovery cohort. Every discovery cohort repertoire had been produced on one sequencing platform. Class I and class II HLA loci were covered by the typing at four-digit resolution. The number of typed donors differed by locus: 629-630 for A, B, C, DRB1 and DQB1; approximately 530 for DQA1; approximately 600 for DPA1; and approximately 450 for DPB1. Roughly 5 DR-DQ haplotypes were handled as single units for association and clustering because linkage in the cohort was strong. Across around 400 genotyped donors of the cohort, an average of about 250,000 unique TCR beta nucleotide sequences per donor were sequenced, and roughly 20% of those sequences were non-productive. On the study overall, not on this receptor specifically: In a later analysis, HLA-associated TCR beta chains showed more clonal expansion and lower generation probabilities than non-associated chains that were equally common. A later analysis reported that several top co-occurrence clusters appeared linked to parvovirus B19, influenza, CMV and Epstein-Barr virus. Some IMGT-functional V segments, including TRBV6-2 and TRBV6-3, could not be distinguished by the 87-base-pair reads and were therefore excluded. According to a later analysis, TCR association rates differed among HLA loci, with DRB1 alleles showing the most associated TCRs and HLA-C alleles showing the fewest. HLA typing was unavailable for some donors at each locus, so association tests used only the typed subset. In vitro tests confirmed that a few of the cytomegalovirus-associated TCR beta chains recognize cytomegalovirus antigens. A further reported finding was that TCR beta sequences accurately predicted the HLA-A and HLA-B alleles for most subjects in the first cohort. At a false discovery rate of 0.05, a later analysis linked under 20,000 TCR beta sequences to specific HLA alleles. Most TCR sequences were seen in very few donors, while some public TCRs were found in many individuals. The presence/absence analyses assumed that sequencing depth was roughly uniform across donors, and that assumption may not be true. A group of highly shared sequence variants was considered likely to be a technical artifact of the sequencing pipeline. For the cohort, immune exposure information was limited to CMV serostatus. In a later genetic analysis, fewer N-insertions in productive TCRs were reported among donors in an Asian-associated ancestry cluster than the 666-donor mean. Most CMV-associated TCR beta chains appeared to be HLA-restricted in a later analysis, and the HLA associations seemed to be driven largely by CMV exposure. The classifier was reported to diagnose cytomegalovirus status with high specificity and sensitivity in both the original cohort and the validation cohort. It was suggested by the authors that the approach could potentially be generalized to other disease states and immunological phenotypes. In an earlier analysis of approximately 590 of the donors, most TCR beta V segments appeared in productive rearrangements about 87% or about 30% of the time, broadly matching IMGT annotations. Because counts were too low, about 17 rarely observed V segments, including chromosome 9 orphons, were excluded from the earlier analysis of under 650 of the donors. The study gave a list of roughly 150 TCR beta chains associated with cytomegalovirus. Linkage disequilibrium might explain the correlated functional status among segregating V segments, but an unknown experimental factor could not be excluded. This cohort had only TCR beta chains sequenced, and the lack of alpha or paired-chain data limited which features could be detected. V-gene and J-gene trimming of TCR beta chains was associated with a missense DCLRE1C variant in a later genetic analysis, and the association was replicated in an independent cohort. When HLA alleles, especially DR and DQ, strongly co-occurred, attributing TCR associations to individual alleles was difficult.

Library prep was done by the immunoSEQ multiplex PCR assay. A mixture of 60 forward primers for TCR Vbeta segments and 13 reverse primers for TCR Jbeta segments was used in the multiplex PCR. Amplification of the CDR3 region of rearranged TCR beta genes was performed with a multiplex PCR assay on genomic DNA. On the Illumina HiSeq System, the amplified TCR beta libraries were sequenced as 87-base-pair reads. The study's processing was this. In a later analysis, tens of millions of unique TCR beta chains were counted across the roughly 670 repertoires, and approximately 11 million of these chains were shared by at least two donors. Raw reads were error-corrected and collapsed into unique sequences with a nearest-neighbor algorithm that merged closely related sequences to remove PCR and sequencing errors. Alignment of CDR3 sequences to IMGT reference sequences was used to assign V, D and J gene segments. Each retained sequence needed at least a six-nucleotide match to both a V gene segment and a J gene segment. A rearrangement was called productive if the CDR3 had no stop codons and remained in frame with V and J, and every other rearrangement was called non-productive. CDR3 was defined by IMGT convention, running from the second conserved V-encoded cysteine to the conserved J-encoded phenylalanine. In an earlier analysis of around 640 of the donors, sequences lacking an unambiguous match to a single V gene segment were excluded. In an earlier analysis of roughly 500 of the donors, V segments were called functional above 56.7% productive rearrangements and were called segregating when the between-donor standard deviation exceeded 5%. A statistical classification framework was developed to diagnose cytomegalovirus status using the catalog of TCR beta chain sequences. A later analysis assigned V and J genes by comparing TCR nucleotide sequences with IMGT/GENE-DB human TR gene sequences. In a later analysis, CDR3 sequences and most-parsimonious VDJ recombination scenarios were assigned using the TCRdist pipeline. A later analysis defined each TCR beta chain by its CDR3 amino acid sequence plus V-gene family, and excluded reads lacking a unique V-gene family. As a way to deal with suspected cross-contamination and a sequencing artifact, a later analysis dropped 640 or so nucleotide sequences that were highly shared and had low generation probability. In a later analysis, a clonal expansion index was calculated for each public chain from normalized within-repertoire ranks of inferred template counts. In a later analysis, generation probabilities were computed with a VDJ recombination model fitted to out-of-frame rearrangements, and the resulting probabilities were checked against IGoR. Hypergeometric tests were used in a later analysis to score TCR-TCR, TCR-HLA and TCR-CMV co-occurrence, with a repertoire-size bias correction applied to the TCR pairs. False discovery rates were estimated in a later analysis by permuting HLA or CMV assignments 20 times. In a later analysis, co-occurring TCRs were grouped using DBSCAN, and TCRdist sequence similarity was added for clustering within HLA-allele-positive subsets. For co-occurrence clustering, repertoires with fewer than 30,000 or more than 120,000 public chains were excluded, along with a handful of repertoires with anomalous nucleotide sharing. TCRdb limited this immuneACCESS table to in-frame rearrangements with V and J called. A share of clones is missing; checked studies link under half to unresolved V genes, and the rest is unexplained. That table is the source of V, J and clone size, and D and trimming were worked out from the DNA. The sample's table covers about 200,000 clones. Roughly 1.2% of the sample is held by the ten biggest clonotypes.

The CDR3, cysteine through phenylalanine, is 13 amino acids long. Of the read, only the CDR3 DNA is kept; its 39 bases are in frame from base 1. CDR1 and CDR2, per the germline V gene, are SGHVS and FQNEAQ. The sequence links TRBV7-8 to TRBJ2-5, with TRBD2 matching 7 junction bases. Gene TRBJ2-7 matches the end of the DNA better, so the J call may be wrong. This receptor was obtained from a girl aged 2 to 9 in good health and CMV-seropositive. The sequencing input was PBMCs. The nucleotide sequence reads TGTGCCAGCAGCTTGGGAGGGAACCACGAGCAGTACTTC. Its amino acids are CASSLGGNHEQYF.